This TCR beta chain was identified in a study of T cell repertoires in cytomegalovirus infection. Whole-study context: It can be stated that public TCR beta signatures indicated CMV infection as well as a matching HLA type. Study observations and caveats: HLA-C-restricted CMV clonotypes gave the most frequent clonotype in two of eight donors.

Comment on this clonotype: Its matching antigen is unknown.

Germline V gene sequence: CDR1 SGHNT, CDR2 YYREEE (reference sequence). Trimming stripped 7 bases from V and 3 bases from J, with 19 bases between. CDR3 length: 15 residues. TCRdb fed the reads into MiXCR, producing one record per CDR3 protein. The table shows approximately 500,000 distinct CDR3 sequences, with 15% to 20% occurring only once. The chain couples TRBV5-4 to TRBJ1-1; D may be TRBD1 (6 bases). The source is a human donor in good health (CMV status not recorded). Some clones in this sample may be carry-over from other donors' samples. The sequencing input was CD8+ T cells from PBMCs. The CDR3 bases are TGTGCCAGCTTCCCTTGGGGGGGGCGGGACACTGAAGCTTTCTTT. Translated: CASFPWGGRDTEAFF.